This T cell receptor beta chain was recovered during a study of blood T cell repertoires in COVID-19. Overall study context: The United States, Italy and Spain were the sources of the acute and convalescent COVID-19 samples.

V lost 3 bases, J lost 6 bases, and 7 bases stayed unmatched. This CDR3 has 16 amino acids. Per germline, CDR1 SGHTA and CDR2 FQGNSA. As handled by the study authors: Reference gene primer amplification gave nucleated cell count estimates. Generated by immunoSEQ multiplex PCR, the TCRdb table keeps only in-frame clones and is missing some. From that table come the V and J calls and clone size; the DNA was used to work out D and trimming. Of some 200,000 clones in the sample, about 87% were seen once. What was sequenced was peripheral blood. The chain links TRBV7-2 to TRBJ2-2; TRBD2 matches at 10 bases. This clonotype was sampled from a man between 70 and 80 years old with acute or convalescent COVID-19. CDR3 amino acids: CASSFPAGGPPGELFF. DNA for the CDR3: TGTGCCAGCAGCTTTCCAGCGGGAGGGCCGCCCGGGGAGCTGTTTTTT.